The rows below give T cell receptor beta chains drawn from one sample of a study of T-cell reconstitution after alpha-beta-depleted transplantation in children. Via MiXCR, TCRdb re-called the PCR reads, giving one row per CDR3 protein. Of about 870,000 distinct CDR3 sequences in the sample, roughly 15% were seen once. Sequenced here: PBMCs, mostly from graft donor cells, sampled 360 days after TCRalphabeta/CD19-depleted stem cell transplant. The origin of the receptors is a male patient younger than 18 who had a stem cell transplant for acute lymphoblastic leukemia, so the T cells may come from the graft donor. The CDR3 runs from the conserved cysteine through the conserved F or W. A D gene is named only where the DNA matches it firmly. Some rows mark clone size as missing; the rest say once, few, many or name a class of expanded clone.

size	D	V	J	CDR3	DNA
few	.	TRBV27	TRBJ2-1	CASSGGSEQFF	TGTGCCAGCAGTGGGGGTAGTGAGCAGTTCTTC
few	TRBD2	TRBV12-3/TRBV12-4	TRBJ2-1	CASSPLLAGVEQFF	TGTGCCAGCAGCCCCCTCCTAGCGGGAGTCGAGCAGTTCTTC
.	TRBD2	TRBV12-3/TRBV12-4	TRBJ2-7	CASSFRVPIAGGPSGYF	TGTGCCAGCAGTTTTCGGGTCCCGATAGCGGGAGGGCCCTCCGGGTACTTC
.	.	TRBV6-1	TRBJ1-1	CASSEERPRNTEAFF	TGTGCCAGCAGTGAAGAAAGACCGAGGAACACTGAAGCTTTCTTT
.	.	TRBV5-1	TRBJ2-2	CASSLGHFIMNTGELFF	TGCGCCAGCAGCTTGGGACATTTTATCATGAACACCGGGGAGCTGTTTTTT
once	.	TRBV7-8	TRBJ1-1	CASSLVDREAFF	TGTGCCAGCAGCTTAGTAGACAGGGAAGCTTTCTTT
.	.	TRBV12-3/TRBV12-4	TRBJ2-5	CASSLWEGGQETQYF	TGTGCCAGCAGTTTGTGGGAGGGGGGTCAGGAGACCCAGTACTTC
many	.	TRBV28	TRBJ1-5	CASITRDSYQPQHF	TGTGCCAGCATAACCCGGGACTCCTACCAGCCCCAGCATTTT
few	.	TRBV5-1	TRBJ2-7	CASSLANVNSYEQYF	TGCGCCAGCAGCTTGGCCAACGTCAACTCCTACGAGCAGTACTTC
.	TRBD1	TRBV5-1	TRBJ1-2	CASSLVAGGVGYTF	TGCGCCAGCAGCTTGGTGGCAGGGGGCGTAGGCTACACCTTC
few	TRBD2	TRBV6-9	TRBJ2-1	CASSYPGLAGYNEQFF	TGTGCCAGCAGTTATCCGGGACTAGCGGGGTACAATGAGCAGTTCTTC